This T cell receptor (beta chain) stems from a study of blood T cell repertoires in COVID-19. In the study overall: From the United States, Italy and Spain came samples of acute and convalescent COVID-19. PBMCs, B-cell-depleted T cells, or T cells were the source of the cDNA or gDNA that made up the material.

The CDR3 contains 16 residues. Germline assignment: CDR1 LGHNA and CDR2 YSLEER. Trimming at V came to 1 base and at J to 4 bases, leaving 6 bases not matched to a gene. Exposed enrollees had met someone with a PCR-confirmed or clinician-diagnosed COVID-19 case at some point within the 2 weeks before study entry. As originally analysed: It was from reference gene primer amplification that nucleated cell counts were estimated. Profiling relied on immunoSEQ multiplex PCR, and the TCRdb table lists in-frame clones only, not all of them. The V and J calls and clone size were taken over from that table, and D and trimming were inferred from the DNA. The sample yields hundreds of thousands of clones, around four fifths seen once.

The clonotype originates from a woman aged 45-60 years who had been exposed to COVID-19. The gene calls are TRBV4-3 and TRBJ2-1; 8 nucleotides agree with TRBD2. The sequencing sample was made of PBMCs or T cells enriched from blood (not recorded which). CDR3 sequence (DNA): TGCGCCAGCAGCCAAGTCGGGGGGGGCCTTTACAATGAGCAGTTCTTC. It yields the protein CASSQVGGGLYNEQFF.